This T cell receptor (beta chain) derives from a study of PD-1 blockade in classical Hodgkin lymphoma. Every patient was affected by relapse after autologous stem cell transplantation, while exposure to brentuximab vedotin was not uniform. Profiling relied on immunoSEQ multiplex PCR, and the TCRdb table lists in-frame clones only, not all of them. This sample has some 150,000 clones; around 84% occur once, and the top ten carry about 9.3%. The CDR3 has 14 residues. Per germline, CDR1 SNHLY and CDR2 FYNNEI. The V and J ends lost 6 bases and 4 bases, in that order; junction bases with no gene match: 6.

The sample in question was peripheral blood mononuclear cells (PBMCs), obtained before the second cycle of nivolumab. The V gene is TRBV2, the J gene TRBJ2-5; 9 bases line up with TRBD2. The receptor was isolated from a human donor with classical Hodgkin lymphoma. The CDR3, as DNA: TGTGCCAGCAGCCCGGGACTAGCAAGAGAGACCCAGTACTTC. Protein: CASSPGLARETQYF. Supplemented by reference TRBV2 and TRBJ2-5, the full variable domain reads EPEVTQTPSHQVTQMGQEVILRCVPISNHLYFYWYRQILGQKVEFLVSFYNNEISEKSEIFDDQFSVERPDGSNFTLKIRSTKLEDSAMYFCASSPGLARETQYFGPGTRLLVL.